This TCR beta chain was captured by sequencing in a study of graft-versus-host responses after intestinal transplantation. Study-wide results and limits: An association linked early post-transplant HvG declines with peak circulating GvH clone levels.

In the case of this clone: The target antigen is unknown.

V was clipped by 3 bases and J by 0 bases, with 6 bases between them. The CDR3 runs 13 residues. The germline gives CDR1 LNHDA, CDR2 SQIVND (reference sequence). Profiling relied on immunoSEQ multiplex PCR, and the TCRdb table lists in-frame clones only, not all of them. This sample has 25,000 to 35,000 clones, with about 80% found just once. This chain connects TRBV19 to TRBJ2-7; no definite D call. The sequences come from unstimulated CD8+ T cells sorted from spleen or lymph node cells, collected before intestinal transplant. The receptor comes from a human donor who received an intestinal transplant. CDR3 protein: CASSILLSYEQYF. The CDR3 nucleotides read TGTGCCAGTAGTATTCTCCTCTCCTACGAGCAGTACTTC. Supplemented by reference TRBV19 and TRBJ2-7, the full variable domain reads DGGITQSPKYLFRKEGQNVTLSCEQNLNHDAMYWYRQDPGQGLRLIYYSQIVNDFQKGDIAEGYSVSREKKESFPLTVTSAQKNPTAFYLCASSILLSYEQYFGPGTRLTVT.